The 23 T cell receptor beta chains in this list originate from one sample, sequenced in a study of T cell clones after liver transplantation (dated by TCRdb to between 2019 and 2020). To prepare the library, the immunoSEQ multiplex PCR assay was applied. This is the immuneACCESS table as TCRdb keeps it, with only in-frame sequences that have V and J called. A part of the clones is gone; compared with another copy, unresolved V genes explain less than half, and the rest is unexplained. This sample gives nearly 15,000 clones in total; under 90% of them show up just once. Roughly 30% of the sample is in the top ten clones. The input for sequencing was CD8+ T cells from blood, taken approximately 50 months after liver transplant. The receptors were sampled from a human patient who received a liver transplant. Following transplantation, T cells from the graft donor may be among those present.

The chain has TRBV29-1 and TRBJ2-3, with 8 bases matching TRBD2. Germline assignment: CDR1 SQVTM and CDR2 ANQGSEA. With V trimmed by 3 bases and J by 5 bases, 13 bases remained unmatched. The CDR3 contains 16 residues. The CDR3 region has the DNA TGCAGCGTTGATGATGGGGCGGGGGGCCGGGGAGATACGCAGTATTTT. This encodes CSVDDGAGGRGDTQYF.

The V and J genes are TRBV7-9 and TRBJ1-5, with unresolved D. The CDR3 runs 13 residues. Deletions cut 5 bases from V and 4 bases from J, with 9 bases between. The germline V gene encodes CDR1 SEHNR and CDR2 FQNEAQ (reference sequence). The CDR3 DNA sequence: TGTGCCAGCAGCCCAGACCCTAATCAGCCCCAGCATTTT. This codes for CASSPDPNQPQHF.

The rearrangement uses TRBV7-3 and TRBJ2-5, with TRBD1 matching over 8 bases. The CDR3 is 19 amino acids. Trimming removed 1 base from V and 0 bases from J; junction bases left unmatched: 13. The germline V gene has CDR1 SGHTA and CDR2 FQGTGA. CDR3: CASSLIHRGDTWYQETQYF. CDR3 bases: TGTGCCAGCAGCTTAATCCACAGGGGGGATACTTGGTACCAAGAGACCCAGTACTTC.

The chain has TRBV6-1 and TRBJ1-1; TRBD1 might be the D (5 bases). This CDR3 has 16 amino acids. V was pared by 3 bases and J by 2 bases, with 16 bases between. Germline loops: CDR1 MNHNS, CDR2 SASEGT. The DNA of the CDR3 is TGTGCCAGCAGTGATTCTGTGGGGCCCTCAAACACTGAAGCTTTCTTT. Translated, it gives CASSDSVGPSNTEAFF.

The DNA for the CDR3 is TGTGCCAGCTCCTGGGCGGACTATGGCTACACCTTC. Protein product: CASSWADYGYTF. V is TRBV18 and J is TRBJ1-2, with D unclear. This CDR3 has 12 residues. Trimming took 6 bases from V and 3 from J, leaving 8 bases between them. Germline values: CDR1 KGHSH, CDR2 LQKENI.

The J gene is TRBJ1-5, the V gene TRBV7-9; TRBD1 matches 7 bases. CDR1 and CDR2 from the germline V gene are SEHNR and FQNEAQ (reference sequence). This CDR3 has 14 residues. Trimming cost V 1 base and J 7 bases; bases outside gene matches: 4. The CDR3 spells CASSLEGARQPQHF. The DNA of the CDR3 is TGTGCCAGCAGCTTAGAGGGGGCCCGGCAGCCCCAGCATTTT. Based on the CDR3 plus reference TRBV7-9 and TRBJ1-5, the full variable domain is DTGVSQNPRHKITKRGQNVTFRCDPISEHNRLYWYRQTLGQGPEFLTYFQNEAQLEKSRLLSDRFSAERPKGSFSTLEIQRTEQGDSAMYLCASSLEGARQPQHFGDGTRLSIL.

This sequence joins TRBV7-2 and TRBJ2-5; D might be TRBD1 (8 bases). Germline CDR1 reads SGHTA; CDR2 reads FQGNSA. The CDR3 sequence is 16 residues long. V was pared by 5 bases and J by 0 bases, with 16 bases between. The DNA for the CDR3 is TGTGCCAGCAGCCCTCTACAGGGGGGGTACCAAGAGACCCAGTACTTC. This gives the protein CASSPLQGGYQETQYF.

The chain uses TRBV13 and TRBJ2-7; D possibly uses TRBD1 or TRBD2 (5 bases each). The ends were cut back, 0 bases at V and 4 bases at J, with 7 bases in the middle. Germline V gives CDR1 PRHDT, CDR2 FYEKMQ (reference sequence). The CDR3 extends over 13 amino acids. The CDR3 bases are TGTGCCAGCAGCTTAGGCGGGACGTACGAGCAGTACTTC. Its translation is CASSLGGTYEQYF.

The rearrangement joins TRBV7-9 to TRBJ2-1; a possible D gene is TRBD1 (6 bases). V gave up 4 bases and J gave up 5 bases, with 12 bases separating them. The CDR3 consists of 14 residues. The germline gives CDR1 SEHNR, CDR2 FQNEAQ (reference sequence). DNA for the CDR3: TGTGCCAGCAGCTGGACGGACAGAAACAATGAGCAGTTCTTC. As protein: CASSWTDRNNEQFF.

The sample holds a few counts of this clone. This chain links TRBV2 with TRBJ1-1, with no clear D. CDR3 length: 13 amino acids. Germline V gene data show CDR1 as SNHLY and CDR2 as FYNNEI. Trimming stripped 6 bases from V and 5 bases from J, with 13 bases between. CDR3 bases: TGTGCCAGCAGAATCCAAGGTCGGACTGAAGCTTTCTTT. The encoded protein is CASRIQGRTEAFF.

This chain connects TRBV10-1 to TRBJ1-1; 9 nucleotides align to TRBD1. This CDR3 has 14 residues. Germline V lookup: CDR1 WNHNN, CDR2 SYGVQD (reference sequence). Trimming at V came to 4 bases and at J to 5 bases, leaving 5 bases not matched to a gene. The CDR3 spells CASSATGGTTEAFF. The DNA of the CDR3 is TGCGCCAGCAGTGCGACAGGGGGTACGACTGAAGCTTTCTTT.

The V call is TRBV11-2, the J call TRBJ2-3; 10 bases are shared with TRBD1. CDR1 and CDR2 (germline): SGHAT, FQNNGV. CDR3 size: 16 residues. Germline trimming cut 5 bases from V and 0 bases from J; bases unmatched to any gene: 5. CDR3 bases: TGTGCCAGCAGCCCGGACAGGGGGTATAGCACAGATACGCAGTATTTT. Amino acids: CASSPDRGYSTDTQYF.

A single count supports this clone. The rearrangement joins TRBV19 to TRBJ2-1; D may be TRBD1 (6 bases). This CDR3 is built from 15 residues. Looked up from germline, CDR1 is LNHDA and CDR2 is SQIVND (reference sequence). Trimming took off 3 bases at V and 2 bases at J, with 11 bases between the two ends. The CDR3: CASSMGAGPYNEQFF. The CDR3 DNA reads TGTGCCAGTAGTATGGGGGCCGGCCCCTACAATGAGCAGTTCTTC.

The CDR3 reads CASRSDGNTIYF. CDR3 nucleotide sequence: TGTGCCAGCAGATCAGACGGAAACACCATATATTTT. The chain links TRBV11-2 to TRBJ1-3; D ambiguous. The CDR3 consists of 12 residues. Trimming stripped 6 bases from V and 4 bases from J, with 7 bases between. Germline assignment: CDR1 SGHAT and CDR2 FQNNGV.

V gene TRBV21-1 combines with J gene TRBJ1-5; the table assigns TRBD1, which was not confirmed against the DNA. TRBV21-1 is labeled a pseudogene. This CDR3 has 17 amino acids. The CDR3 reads CASSNLWGLRPNQPQHF. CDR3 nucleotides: TGTGCCAGCAGCAATTTATGGGGGCTTCGCCCCAATCAGCCCCAGCATTTT.

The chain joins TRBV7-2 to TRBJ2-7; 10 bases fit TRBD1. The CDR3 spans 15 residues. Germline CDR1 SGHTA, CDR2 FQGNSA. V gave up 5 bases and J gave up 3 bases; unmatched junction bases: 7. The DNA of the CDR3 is TGTGCCAGCAGCGCCGGGACAGGGGTCTTCTACGAGCAGTACTTC. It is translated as CASSAGTGVFYEQYF.

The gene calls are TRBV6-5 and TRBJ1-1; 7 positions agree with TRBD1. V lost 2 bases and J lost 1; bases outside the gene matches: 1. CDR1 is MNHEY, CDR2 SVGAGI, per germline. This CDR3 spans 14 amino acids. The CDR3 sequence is CASSYGTENTEAFF. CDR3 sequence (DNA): TGTGCCAGCAGTTACGGGACAGAGAACACTGAAGCTTTCTTT.

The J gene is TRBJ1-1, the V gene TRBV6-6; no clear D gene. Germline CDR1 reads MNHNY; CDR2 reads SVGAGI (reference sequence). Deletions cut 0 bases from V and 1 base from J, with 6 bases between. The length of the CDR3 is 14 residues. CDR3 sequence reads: CASSYSEGNTEAFF. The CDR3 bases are TGTGCCAGCAGTTACTCGGAGGGGAACACTGAAGCTTTCTTT.

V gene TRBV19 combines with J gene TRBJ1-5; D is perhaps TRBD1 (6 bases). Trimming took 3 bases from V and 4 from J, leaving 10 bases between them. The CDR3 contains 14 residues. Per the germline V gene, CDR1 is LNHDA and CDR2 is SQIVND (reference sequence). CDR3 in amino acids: CASSIQGGNQPQHF. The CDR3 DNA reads TGTGCCAGTAGTATTCAAGGGGGGAATCAGCCCCAGCATTTT. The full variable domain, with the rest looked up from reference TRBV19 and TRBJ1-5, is DGGITQSPKYLFRKEGQNVTLSCEQNLNHDAMYWYRQDPGQGLRLIYYSQIVNDFQKGDIAEGYSVSREKKESFPLTVTSAQKNPTAFYLCASSIQGGNQPQHFGDGTRLSIL.

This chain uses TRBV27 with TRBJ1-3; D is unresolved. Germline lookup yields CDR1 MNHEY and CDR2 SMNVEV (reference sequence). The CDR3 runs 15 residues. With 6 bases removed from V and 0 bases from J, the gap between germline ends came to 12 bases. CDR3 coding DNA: TGTGCCAGCAGCCCGGACTCGAGCTCTGGAAACACCATATATTTT. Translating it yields CASSPDSSSGNTIYF.

The CDR3 reads CASRGQSNTEAFF. The CDR3, as DNA: TGTGCCAGTAGAGGACAGTCGAACACTGAAGCTTTCTTT. The chain is built from TRBV19 and TRBJ1-1; perhaps TRBD1 as D (6 bases). This CDR3 has 13 residues. Germline V gene sequence: CDR1 LNHDA, CDR2 SQIVND (reference sequence). Trimming took 6 bases from V and 1 from J, leaving 9 bases between them.

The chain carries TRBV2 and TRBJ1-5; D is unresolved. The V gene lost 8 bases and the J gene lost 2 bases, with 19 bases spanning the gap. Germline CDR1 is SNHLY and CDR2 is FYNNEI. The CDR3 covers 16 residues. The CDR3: CASEPDHNSRNQPQHF. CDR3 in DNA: TGTGCCAGCGAGCCTGATCACAACAGCCGCAATCAGCCCCAGCATTTT.

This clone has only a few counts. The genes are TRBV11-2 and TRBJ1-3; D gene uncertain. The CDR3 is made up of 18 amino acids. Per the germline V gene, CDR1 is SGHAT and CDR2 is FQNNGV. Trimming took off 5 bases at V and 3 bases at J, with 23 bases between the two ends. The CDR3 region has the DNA TGTGCCAGCAGCCCCGCGGGCCTTATTGGTCCTAATGGAAACACCATATATTTT. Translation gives CASSPAGLIGPNGNTIYF.